This TCR beta chain was captured by sequencing in a study of CD8+ T cells in alopecia areata. The authors extracted RNA and reverse transcribed it into cDNA as the sequencing template. Using immunoSEQ multiplex PCR, the repertoire was profiled, and TCRdb retains in-frame clones only, with some absent. The sample holds fewer than 110,000 clones, approximately 84% seen once. The V and J ends lost 8 bases and 7 bases respectively, with 12 bases between them. Germline V lookup: CDR1 MNHGY, CDR2 SAAAGT. The CDR3 consists of 12 residues. Notes on the study in general: Compared with mice, patients displayed less clear TCR sharing, possibly for HLA-related reasons. On tofacitinib, scalp clonality and expanded CD8+ clones among top 100 fell significantly.

As regards this clone: The antigen is unknown.

Regarding treatment: oral pan-JAK inhibitor, 5-10 mg twice daily. Peripheral blood and lesional scalp punch biopsies came from alopecia areata patients. This specimen consisted of CD8+ T cells sorted from blood, obtained at roughly week 30, from a patient treated with tofacitinib. The J gene is TRBJ2-1, the V gene TRBV6-8; maybe TRBD1 (6 bases). The TCR originated in a human donor with alopecia areata. This CDR3 reads CASGSTGNEQFF. CDR3 in DNA: TGTGCCAGCGGATCTACAGGGAATGAGCAGTTCTTC.